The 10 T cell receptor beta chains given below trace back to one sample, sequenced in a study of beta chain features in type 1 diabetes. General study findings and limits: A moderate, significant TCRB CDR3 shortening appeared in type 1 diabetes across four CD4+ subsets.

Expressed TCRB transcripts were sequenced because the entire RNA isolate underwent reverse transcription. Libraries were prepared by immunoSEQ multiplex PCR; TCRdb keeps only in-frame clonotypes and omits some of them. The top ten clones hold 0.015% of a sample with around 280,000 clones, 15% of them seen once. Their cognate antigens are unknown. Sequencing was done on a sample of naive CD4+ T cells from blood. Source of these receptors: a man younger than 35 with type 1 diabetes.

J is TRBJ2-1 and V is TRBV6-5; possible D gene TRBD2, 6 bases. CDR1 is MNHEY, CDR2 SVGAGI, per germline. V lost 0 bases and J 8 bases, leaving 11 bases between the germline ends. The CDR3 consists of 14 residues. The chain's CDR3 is CASSYSEGRYEQFF. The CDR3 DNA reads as TGTGCCAGCAGTTACTCGGAGGGGCGGTATGAGCAGTTCTTC.

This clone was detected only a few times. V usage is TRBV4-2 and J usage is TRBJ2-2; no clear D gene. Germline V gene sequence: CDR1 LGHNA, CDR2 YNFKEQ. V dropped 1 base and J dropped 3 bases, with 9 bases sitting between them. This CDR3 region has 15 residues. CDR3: CASSQVELYTGELFF. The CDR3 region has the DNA TGTGCCAGCAGCCAAGTAGAACTATACACCGGGGAGCTGTTTTTT.

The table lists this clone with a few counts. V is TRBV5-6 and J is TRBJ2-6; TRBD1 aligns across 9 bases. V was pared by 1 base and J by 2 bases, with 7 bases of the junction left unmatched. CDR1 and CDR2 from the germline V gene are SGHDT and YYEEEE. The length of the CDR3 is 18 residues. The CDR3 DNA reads TGTGCCAGCAGCTTGCGGTGGACAGGGGAGGCTGGGGCCAACGTCCTGACTTTC. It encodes CASSLRWTGEAGANVLTF.

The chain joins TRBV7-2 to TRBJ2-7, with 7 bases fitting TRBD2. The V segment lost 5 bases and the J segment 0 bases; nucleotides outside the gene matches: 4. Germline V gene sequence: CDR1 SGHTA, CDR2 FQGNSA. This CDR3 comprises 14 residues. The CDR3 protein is CASSRQRGSYEQYF. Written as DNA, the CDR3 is TGTGCCAGCAGCCGCCAGCGGGGCTCCTACGAGCAGTACTTC.

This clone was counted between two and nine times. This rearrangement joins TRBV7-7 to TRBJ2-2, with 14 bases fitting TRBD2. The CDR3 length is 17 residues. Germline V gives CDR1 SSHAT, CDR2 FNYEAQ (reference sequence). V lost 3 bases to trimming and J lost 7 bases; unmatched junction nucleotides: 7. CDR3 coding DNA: TGTGCCAGCAGCTTCAGCCTGGGACTAGCGGGAGTCGGGGAGCTGTTTTTT. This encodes CASSFSLGLAGVGELFF. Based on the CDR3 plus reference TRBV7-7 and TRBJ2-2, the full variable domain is GAGVSQSPRYKVTKRGQDVTLRCDPISSHATLYWYQQALGQGPEFLTYFNYEAQPDKSGLPSDRFSAERPEGSISTLTIQRTEQRDSAMYRCASSFSLGLAGVGELFFGEGSRLTVL.

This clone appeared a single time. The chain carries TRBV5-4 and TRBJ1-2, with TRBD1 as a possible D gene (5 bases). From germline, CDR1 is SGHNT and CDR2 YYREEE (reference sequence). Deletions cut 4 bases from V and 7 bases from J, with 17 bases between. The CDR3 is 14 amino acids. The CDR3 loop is CASSLITRGGGYTF. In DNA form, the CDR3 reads TGTGCCAGCAGCCTAATCACTAGGGGAGGTGGCTACACCTTC.

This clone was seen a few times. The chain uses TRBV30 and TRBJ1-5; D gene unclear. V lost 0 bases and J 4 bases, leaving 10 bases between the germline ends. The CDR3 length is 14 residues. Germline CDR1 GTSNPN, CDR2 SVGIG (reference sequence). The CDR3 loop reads CAWSVVSENQPQHF. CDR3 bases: TGTGCCTGGAGTGTTGTTTCAGAAAATCAGCCCCAGCATTTT. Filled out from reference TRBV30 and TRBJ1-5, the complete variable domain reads SQTIHQWPATLVQPVGSPLSLECTVEGTSNPNLYWYRQAAGRGLQLLFYSVGIGQISSEVPQNLSASRPQDRQFILSSKKLLLSDSGFYLCAWSVVSENQPQHFGDGTRLSIL.

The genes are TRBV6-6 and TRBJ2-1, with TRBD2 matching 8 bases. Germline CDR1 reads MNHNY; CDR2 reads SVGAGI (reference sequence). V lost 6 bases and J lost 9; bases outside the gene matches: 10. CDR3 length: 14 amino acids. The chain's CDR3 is CASRDTGGGGEQFF. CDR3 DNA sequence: TGTGCCAGCAGGGACACGGGAGGGGGGGGTGAGCAGTTCTTC.

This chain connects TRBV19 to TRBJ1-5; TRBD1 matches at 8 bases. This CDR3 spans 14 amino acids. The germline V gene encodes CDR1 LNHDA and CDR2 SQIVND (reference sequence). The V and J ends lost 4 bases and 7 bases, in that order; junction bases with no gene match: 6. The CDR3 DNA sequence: TGTGCCAGTAGTACTCGGACAGGGACCCAGCCCCAGCATTTT. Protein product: CASSTRTGTQPQHF.

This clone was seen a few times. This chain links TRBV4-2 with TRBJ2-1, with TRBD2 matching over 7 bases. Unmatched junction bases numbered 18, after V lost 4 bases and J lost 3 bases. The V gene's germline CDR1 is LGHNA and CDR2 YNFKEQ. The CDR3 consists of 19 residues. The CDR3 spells CASSPAWVGRAGGYNEQFF. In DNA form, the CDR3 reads TGTGCCAGCAGCCCCGCCTGGGTAGGGAGGGCCGGGGGCTACAATGAGCAGTTCTTC.